These 21 T cell receptor beta chains share one sample of origin, sequenced in a study of T cell repertoires in cytomegalovirus infection. TCRdb re-called the reads with MiXCR, one entry per CDR3 protein. The table lists 250,000 to 350,000 distinct CDR3 sequences, roughly 24% of them singletons. Sequencing used PBMCs. These receptors all stem from a human donor in good health (CMV status not recorded). Some clones in this sample may be carry-over from other donors' samples.

J is TRBJ1-5 and V is TRBV7-7; D is ambiguous. V lost 5 bases and J lost 6, with 11 bases in between. Germline CDR1 SSHAT, CDR2 FNYEAQ (reference sequence). The CDR3 spans 13 residues. The CDR3 is CASSQNRGQPQHF. DNA for the CDR3: TGTGCCAGCAGCCAAAACAGAGGTCAGCCCCAGCATTTT.

There are a few counts of this clonotype. The genes are TRBV5-6 and TRBJ1-4; D is uncertain. This CDR3 is 14 amino acids long. Trimming cost V 2 bases and J 10 bases, with 15 bases left between them. CDR1 is SGHDT, CDR2 YYEEEE, per germline. CDR3 in DNA: TGTGCCAGCAGCTTTCGGGGAGGAGTCGTAAAACTGTTTTTT. It is translated as CASSFRGGVVKLFF.

This clonotype was picked up many times. The rearrangement uses TRBV11-3 and TRBJ2-1, with TRBD2 as a possible D gene (6 bases). The CDR3 contains 15 residues. Germline V gives CDR1 SGHNT, CDR2 YENEEA. The V end lost 2 bases, the J end lost 2 bases, and 10 bases lay between the germline ends. CDR3 nucleotides: TGTGCCAGCAGCTTATTCGGGGGAGCCTACAATGAGCAGTTCTTC. Protein: CASSLFGGAYNEQFF.

The V call is TRBV5-4, the J call TRBJ2-2; 10 nucleotides line up with TRBD1. CDR3 length: 15 residues. The germline V gene has CDR1 SGHNT and CDR2 YYREEE (reference sequence). With 4 bases clipped from V and 5 bases from J, the junction kept 5 bases outside the gene matches. DNA of the CDR3: TGTGCCAGCAGCCTGGACAGGGGGTGGACCGGGGAGCTGTTTTTT. It yields the protein CASSLDRGWTGELFF.

This clonotype has a count of ten or more. The chain is built from TRBV7-9 and TRBJ2-1; 7 bases match TRBD2. The CDR3 runs to 15 residues. Germline loops: CDR1 SEHNR, CDR2 FQNEAQ (reference sequence). The trim removed 3 bases at V and 4 bases at J, leaving 6 bases unmatched. CDR3 protein: CASSFEGGEYNEQFF. The CDR3 DNA reads TGTGCCAGCAGCTTTGAGGGAGGGGAGTACAATGAGCAGTTCTTC.

The CDR3 DNA is TGCAGTGCTAACACCAGGGACCCTCAAGAGACCCAGTACTTC. This codes for CSANTRDPQETQYF. This chain connects TRBV20-1 to TRBJ2-5; TRBD1 or TRBD2 may be the D gene (5 bases each). V shed 4 bases and J shed 2 bases, with 14 bases lying between them. There are 14 residues in the CDR3. The germline CDR1 and CDR2 sequences are DFQATT and SNEGSKA (reference sequence).

This clonotype was seen a few times. The V gene is TRBV6-2 or TRBV6-3, the J gene TRBJ2-3, with 8 bases identical to TRBD2. The CDR3 totals 12 residues. Losses at the gene ends were 8 bases for V and 5 bases for J; bases not matched to a gene: 3. The V gene's germline CDR1 is MNHEY and CDR2 SVGEGT. The CDR3 DNA is TGTGCCAGCGTCGGGGGGGAAGATACGCAGTATTTT. This codes for CASVGGEDTQYF.

This clonotype was recorded many times. The chain has TRBV7-2 and TRBJ2-1; 10 positions match TRBD1. Germline V gives CDR1 SGHTA, CDR2 FQGNSA. The CDR3 extends over 14 amino acids. Trimming cost V 2 bases and J 8 bases; bases outside gene matches: 3. The CDR3 sequence: CASSLRDRGHEQFF. The CDR3 DNA sequence: TGTGCCAGCAGCTTAAGGGACAGGGGCCATGAGCAGTTCTTC.

This clonotype has ten or more counts. The gene calls are TRBV7-2 and TRBJ1-5, with a weak D call TRBD1 (5 bases). Per germline, CDR1 SGHTA and CDR2 FQGNSA. The CDR3 runs 15 residues. Trimming left V 4 bases short and J 0 bases short, with 10 bases between. The DNA for the CDR3 is TGTGCCAGCAGCTGGAAGGGGATTAGCAATCAGCCCCAGCATTTT. Translation: CASSWKGISNQPQHF.

This clonotype came up a few times. V is TRBV28 and J is TRBJ2-1; D is perhaps TRBD1 (6 bases). Germline CDR1 is MDHEN and CDR2 is SYDVKM. V was cut by 5 bases and J by 9 bases, with 14 bases left in between. The CDR3 totals 13 residues. The CDR3 DNA reads TGTGCCAGCAGTCGCGTACAGGGTCGTGAGCAGTTCTTC. Translated: CASSRVQGREQFF.

This clonotype appeared many times. The rearrangement joins TRBV7-6 to TRBJ1-4; possible D gene TRBD1, 5 bases. Per the germline V gene, CDR1 is SGHVS and CDR2 is FNYEAQ. The ends were cut back, 5 bases at V and 9 bases at J, with 19 bases in the middle. There are 15 residues in the CDR3. CDR3 sequence: CASSQLTGGFKKLFF. As DNA, the CDR3 is TGTGCCAGCAGCCAACTTACGGGGGGATTCAAAAAACTGTTTTTT.

This clonotype was observed at least ten times. The chain carries TRBV7-2 and TRBJ1-5; 12 nucleotides agree with TRBD1. This CDR3 comprises 15 residues. V lost 4 bases to trimming and J lost 7 bases; unmatched junction nucleotides: 5. Germline V CDR1 and CDR2: SGHTA, FQGNSA. The CDR3, as DNA: TGTGCCAGCAGCTCCCGGGACAGGGGGCCCCAGCCCCAGCATTTT. Translation gives CASSSRDRGPQPQHF.

The rearrangement uses TRBV7-2 and TRBJ2-5, with D possibly matching TRBD2 (5 bases). This CDR3 is built from 14 residues. V lost 5 bases, J lost 10 bases, and 20 bases lay in between. Germline V gene sequence: CDR1 SGHTA, CDR2 FQGNSA. The CDR3 reads CASSPSAGPADQYF. The CDR3 DNA follows: TGTGCCAGCAGCCCATCGGCGGGCCCCGCAGACCAGTACTTC.

This clonotype was detected a few times. This chain connects TRBV19 to TRBJ2-7; 7 nucleotides agree with TRBD2. V shed 3 bases, J shed 5 bases, and the junction held 13 bases outside the gene matches. Germline CDR1 is LNHDA and CDR2 is SQIVND (reference sequence). The CDR3 covers 16 residues. The CDR3 region has the DNA TGTGCCAGTAGTATTTCGGCTAGCGGAAAGAGGGACGAGCAGTACTTC. Its protein is CASSISASGKRDEQYF.

Many counts were recorded for this clonotype. V and J are TRBV27 and TRBJ1-2; D unresolved. Looked up from germline, CDR1 is MNHEY and CDR2 is SMNVEV (reference sequence). V lost 0 bases to trimming and J lost 2 bases, with 10 bases between them. This CDR3 contains 15 residues. Here the CDR3 DNA reads TGTGCCAGCAGTTTATCGGCGGGAGGAAACTATGGCTACACCTTC. Protein product: CASSLSAGGNYGYTF.

This clonotype was seen many times. This rearrangement joins TRBV7-2 to TRBJ1-1, with 7 bases that match TRBD1. J was trimmed by 10 bases and V by 1 base; bases with no gene match: 6. The germline CDR1 and CDR2 sequences are SGHTA and FQGNSA. CDR3 length equals 13 residues. CDR3: CASSLDRGWGAFF. CDR3 bases: TGTGCCAGCAGCTTAGACAGGGGATGGGGAGCTTTCTTT.

The chain uses TRBV12-5 and TRBJ1-2; D call uncertain. Germline assignment: CDR1 LGHNT and CDR2 FRNRAP. The V and J ends lost 0 bases and 0 bases respectively, with 11 bases between them. The CDR3 length is 16 residues. The CDR3 bases are TGTGCTAGTGGTTTGGTCCTGGGGAACGCTAACTATGGCTACACCTTC. It is translated as CASGLVLGNANYGYTF.

This clonotype was seen a handful of times. The V call is TRBV5-6, the J call TRBJ2-7; the D gene is possibly TRBD1 (5 bases). CDR1 SGHDT and CDR2 YYEEEE come from the germline V gene. Trimming cost V 10 bases and J 0 bases, with 17 bases left between them. The CDR3 loop spans 14 amino acids. The DNA of the CDR3 is TGTGCCGCTTCCCATGCAGGGCTCTCCTACGAGCAGTACTTC. It translates to CAASHAGLSYEQYF.

This clonotype was recorded many times. V usage is TRBV7-3 and J usage is TRBJ2-6; D gene ambiguous. Germline lookup yields CDR1 SGHTA and CDR2 FQGTGA. Trimming pared 4 bases from V and 2 bases from J, leaving 9 bases between. This CDR3 has 15 residues. Here the CDR3 reads CASSSAGTGANVLTF. Written as DNA, the CDR3 is TGTGCCAGCAGCTCAGCTGGGACTGGGGCCAACGTCCTGACTTTC.

V and J are TRBV6-1 and TRBJ2-2; tentative D call: TRBD1 (5 bases). V shed 8 bases and J shed 5 bases, with 18 bases lying between them. The germline CDR1 and CDR2 sequences are MNHNS and SASEGT. The CDR3 length is 15 residues. DNA for the CDR3: TGTGCCAGCGAGTCGGGTCGAAGACAGACCGGGGAGCTGTTTTTT. This codes for CASESGRRQTGELFF.

J is TRBJ2-5 and V is TRBV23-1; 15 bases are a match to TRBD2. TRBV23-1 has ORF status, its function being uncertain. V was clipped by 4 bases and J by 5 bases; unmatched bases: 8. This CDR3 contains 17 residues. For the CDR3, the DNA is TGCGCCAGCAGTCGGACTAGCGGGAGGGCCAGTCGGGAGACCCAGTACTTC. Protein: CASSRTSGRASRETQYF.